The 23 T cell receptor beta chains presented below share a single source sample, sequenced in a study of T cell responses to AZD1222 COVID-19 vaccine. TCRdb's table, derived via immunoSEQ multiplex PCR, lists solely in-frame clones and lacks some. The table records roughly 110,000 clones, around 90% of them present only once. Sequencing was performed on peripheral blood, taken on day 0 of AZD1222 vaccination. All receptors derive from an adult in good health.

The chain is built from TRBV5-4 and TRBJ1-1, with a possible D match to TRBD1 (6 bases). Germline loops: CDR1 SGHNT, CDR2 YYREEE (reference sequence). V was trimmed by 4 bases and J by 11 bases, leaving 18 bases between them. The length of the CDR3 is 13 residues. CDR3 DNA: TGTGCCAGCAGCCAAACTACAGGGCGCGGGGCTTTCTTT. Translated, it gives CASSQTTGRGAFF.

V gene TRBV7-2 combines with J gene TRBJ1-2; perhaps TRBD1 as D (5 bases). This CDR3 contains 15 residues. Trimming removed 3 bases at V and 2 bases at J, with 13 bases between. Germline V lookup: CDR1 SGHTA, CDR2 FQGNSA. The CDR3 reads CASSLYPTANYGYTF. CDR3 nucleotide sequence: TGTGCCAGCAGCTTGTATCCGACAGCGAACTATGGCTACACCTTC.

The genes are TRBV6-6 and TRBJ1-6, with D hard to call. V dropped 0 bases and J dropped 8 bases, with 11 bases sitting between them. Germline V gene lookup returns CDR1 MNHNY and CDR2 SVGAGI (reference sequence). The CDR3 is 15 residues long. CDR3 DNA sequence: TGTGCCAGCAGTTACTCTGGGCCGGCCGATTCACCCCTCCACTTT. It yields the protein CASSYSGPADSPLHF.

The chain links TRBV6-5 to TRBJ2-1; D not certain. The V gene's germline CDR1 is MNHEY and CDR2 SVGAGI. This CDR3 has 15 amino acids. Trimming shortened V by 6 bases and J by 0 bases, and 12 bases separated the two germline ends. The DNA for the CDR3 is TGTGCCAGCAGCAAAAACAGCAACTCCTACAATGAGCAGTTCTTC. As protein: CASSKNSNSYNEQFF.

The CDR3: CASSSQELAGGQFEQYF. CDR3 in DNA: TGTGCCAGCAGCTCCCAAGAGCTGGCGGGGGGACAGTTCGAGCAGTACTTC. The chain uses TRBV7-8 and TRBJ2-7; possibly TRBD2 for D (8 bases). The germline V and J ends were trimmed by 4 bases and 6 bases, with 25 bases remaining between them. Germline loops: CDR1 SGHVS, CDR2 FQNEAQ. The length of the CDR3 is 17 residues.

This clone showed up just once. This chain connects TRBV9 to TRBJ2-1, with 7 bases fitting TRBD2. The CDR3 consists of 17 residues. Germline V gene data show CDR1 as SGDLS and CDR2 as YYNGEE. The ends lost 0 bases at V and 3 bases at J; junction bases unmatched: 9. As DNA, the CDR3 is TGTGCCAGCAGCGTAGACCCCCCCAGCGGGGTCTACAATGAGCAGTTCTTC. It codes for CASSVDPPSGVYNEQFF.

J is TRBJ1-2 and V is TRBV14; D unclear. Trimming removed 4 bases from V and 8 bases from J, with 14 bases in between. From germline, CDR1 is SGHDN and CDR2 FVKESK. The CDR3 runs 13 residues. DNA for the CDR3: TGTGCCAGCAGCCCGGTCCAAACGAGGGGCTACACCTTC. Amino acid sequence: CASSPVQTRGYTF.

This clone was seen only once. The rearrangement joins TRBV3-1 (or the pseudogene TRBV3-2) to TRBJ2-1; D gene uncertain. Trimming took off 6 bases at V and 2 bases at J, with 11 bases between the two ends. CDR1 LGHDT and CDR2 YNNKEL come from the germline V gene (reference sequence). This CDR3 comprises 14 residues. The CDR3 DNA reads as TGTGCCAGCAGGCTGGACCCAGCCTACAATGAGCAGTTCTTC. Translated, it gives CASRLDPAYNEQFF.

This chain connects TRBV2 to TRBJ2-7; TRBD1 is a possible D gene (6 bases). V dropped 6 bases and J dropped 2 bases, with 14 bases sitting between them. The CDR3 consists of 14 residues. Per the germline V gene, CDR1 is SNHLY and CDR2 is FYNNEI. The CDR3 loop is CASSGQFNPYEQYF. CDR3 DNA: TGTGCCAGCAGCGGACAGTTTAACCCCTACGAGCAGTACTTC.

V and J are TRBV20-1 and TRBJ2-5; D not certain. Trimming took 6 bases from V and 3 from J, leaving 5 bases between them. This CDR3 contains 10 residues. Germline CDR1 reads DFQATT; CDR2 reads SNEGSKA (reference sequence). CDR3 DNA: TGCAGTGCCATGAAAGAGACCCAGTACTTC. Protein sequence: CSAMKETQYF.

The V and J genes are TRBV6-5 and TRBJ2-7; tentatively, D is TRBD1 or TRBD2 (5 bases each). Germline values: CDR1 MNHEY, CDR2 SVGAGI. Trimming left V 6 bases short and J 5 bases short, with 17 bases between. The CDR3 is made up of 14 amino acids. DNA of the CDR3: TGTGCCAGCAGCCGGGGCGGTCTGAGGGACGAGCAGTACTTC. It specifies CASSRGGLRDEQYF.

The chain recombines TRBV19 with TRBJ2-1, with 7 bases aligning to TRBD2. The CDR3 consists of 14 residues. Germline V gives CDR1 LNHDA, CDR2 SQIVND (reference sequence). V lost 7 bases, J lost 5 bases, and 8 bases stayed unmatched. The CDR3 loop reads CASIPGGPHNEQFF. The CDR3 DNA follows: TGTGCCAGTATCCCGGGGGGTCCCCACAATGAGCAGTTCTTC. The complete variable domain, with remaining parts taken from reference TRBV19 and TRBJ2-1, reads DGGITQSPKYLFRKEGQNVTLSCEQNLNHDAMYWYRQDPGQGLRLIYYSQIVNDFQKGDIAEGYSVSREKKESFPLTVTSAQKNPTAFYLCASIPGGPHNEQFFGPGTRLTVL.

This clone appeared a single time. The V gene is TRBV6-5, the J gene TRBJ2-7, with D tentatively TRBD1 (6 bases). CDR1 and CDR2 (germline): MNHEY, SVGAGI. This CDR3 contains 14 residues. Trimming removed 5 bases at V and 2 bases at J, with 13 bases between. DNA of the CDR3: TGTGCCAGCAGTCCACCGACAGGACCCTACGAGCAGTACTTC. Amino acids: CASSPPTGPYEQYF.

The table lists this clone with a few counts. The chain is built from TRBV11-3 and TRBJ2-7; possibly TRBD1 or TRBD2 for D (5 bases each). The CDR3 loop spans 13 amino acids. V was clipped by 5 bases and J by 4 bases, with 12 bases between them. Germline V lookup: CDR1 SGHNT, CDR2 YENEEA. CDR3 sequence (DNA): TGTGCCAGCAGCCGAGGGGCAGGATACGAGCAGTACTTC. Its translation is CASSRGAGYEQYF.

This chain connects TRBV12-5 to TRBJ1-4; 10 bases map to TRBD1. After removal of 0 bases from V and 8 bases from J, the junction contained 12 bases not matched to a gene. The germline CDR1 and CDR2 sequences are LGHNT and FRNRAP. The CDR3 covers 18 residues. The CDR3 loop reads CASGLVLGQGRAVEKLFF. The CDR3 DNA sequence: TGTGCTAGTGGTTTGGTACTGGGACAGGGGCGCGCGGTGGAAAAACTGTTTTTT.

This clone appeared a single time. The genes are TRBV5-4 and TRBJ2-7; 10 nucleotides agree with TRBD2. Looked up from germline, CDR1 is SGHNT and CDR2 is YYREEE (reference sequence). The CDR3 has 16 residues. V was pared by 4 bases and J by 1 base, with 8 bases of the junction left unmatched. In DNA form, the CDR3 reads TGTGCCAGCAGCGAAGGACTAGCGGCGTATTCCTACGAGCAGTACTTC. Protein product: CASSEGLAAYSYEQYF.

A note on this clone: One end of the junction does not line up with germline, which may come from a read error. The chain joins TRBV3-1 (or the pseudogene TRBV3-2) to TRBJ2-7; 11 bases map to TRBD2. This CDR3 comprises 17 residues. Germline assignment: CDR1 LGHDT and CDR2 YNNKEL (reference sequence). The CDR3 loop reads CASSQDIAGGPHYEQYF. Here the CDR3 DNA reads TGTGCCAGCAGTCAAGACATAGCGGGGGGGCCCCACTACGAGCAGTACTTC.

The CDR3 spells CASSVQATNEKLFF. The CDR3 DNA is TGTGCCAGCAGCGTCCAAGCAACTAATGAAAAACTGTTTTTT. J is TRBJ1-4 and V is TRBV3-1 (or the pseudogene TRBV3-2); D is ambiguous. Deletions cut 5 bases from V and 0 bases from J, with 7 bases between. The CDR3 is made up of 14 amino acids. The germline V gene has CDR1 LGHDT and CDR2 YNNKEL (reference sequence).

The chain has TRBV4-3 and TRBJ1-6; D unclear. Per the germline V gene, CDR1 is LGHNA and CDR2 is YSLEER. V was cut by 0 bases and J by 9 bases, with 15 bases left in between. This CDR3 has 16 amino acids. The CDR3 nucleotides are TGCGCCAGCAGCCAAGATCGACCCACCTCGGGTTCACCCCTCCACTTT. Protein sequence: CASSQDRPTSGSPLHF.

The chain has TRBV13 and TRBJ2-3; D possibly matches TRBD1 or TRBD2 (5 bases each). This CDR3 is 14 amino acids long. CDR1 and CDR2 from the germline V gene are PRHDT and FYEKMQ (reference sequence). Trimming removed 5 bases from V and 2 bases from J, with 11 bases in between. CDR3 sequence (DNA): TGTGCCAGCAGCACGACCGGGGCCACAGATACGCAGTATTTT. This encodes CASSTTGATDTQYF.

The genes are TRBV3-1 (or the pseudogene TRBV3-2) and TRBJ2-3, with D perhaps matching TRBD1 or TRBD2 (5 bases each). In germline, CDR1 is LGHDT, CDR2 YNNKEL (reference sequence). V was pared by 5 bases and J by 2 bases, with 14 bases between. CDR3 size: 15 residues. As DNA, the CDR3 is TGTGCCAGCAGCACCCGTTTGGGGGTCACAGATACGCAGTATTTT. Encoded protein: CASSTRLGVTDTQYF.

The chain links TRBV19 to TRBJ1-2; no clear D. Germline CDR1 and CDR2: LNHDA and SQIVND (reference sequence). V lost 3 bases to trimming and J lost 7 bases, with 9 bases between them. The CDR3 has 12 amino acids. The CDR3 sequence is CASSMVESGYTF. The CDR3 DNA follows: TGTGCCAGTAGTATGGTGGAATCTGGCTACACCTTC.

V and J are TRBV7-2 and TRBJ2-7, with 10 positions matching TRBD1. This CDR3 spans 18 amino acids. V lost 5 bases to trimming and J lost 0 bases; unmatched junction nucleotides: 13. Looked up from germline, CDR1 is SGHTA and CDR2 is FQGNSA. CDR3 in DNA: TGTGCCAGCAGCCCGGGACAGGGGACCCCCCCCCGCTCCTACGAGCAGTACTTC. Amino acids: CASSPGQGTPPRSYEQYF.